One and the same sample provided the 15 T cell receptor beta chains below, sequenced in a study of cytomegalovirus exposure and HLA in healthy donors. The PCR made use of 60 Vbeta and 13 Jbeta primers. Assay: immunoSEQ multiplex PCR; the TCRdb copy retains only in-frame clones and omits some. The sample holds about 140,000 clones, about 80% seen once. Source material: PBMCs. The receptors were sampled from a man younger than 40 in good health and CMV-seropositive.

This chain links TRBV7-9 with TRBJ1-1, with D possibly TRBD1 on 5 matching bases. Trimming cost V 5 bases and J 9 bases, with 16 bases left between them. This CDR3 comprises 13 residues. Per germline, CDR1 SEHNR and CDR2 FQNEAQ (reference sequence). In DNA, the CDR3 is TGTGCCAGCAGCGGGCGGGGGGGTCAGAAAGCTTTCTTT. This encodes CASSGRGGQKAFF. The full variable domain, completed using reference TRBV7-9 and TRBJ1-1, is DTGVSQNPRHKITKRGQNVTFRCDPISEHNRLYWYRQTLGQGPEFLTYFQNEAQLEKSRLLSDRFSAERPKGSFSTLEIQRTEQGDSAMYLCASSGRGGQKAFFGQGTRLTVV.

The J gene is TRBJ2-7, the V gene TRBV5-4, with D maybe TRBD1 (6 bases). The CDR3 has 15 residues. V lost 4 bases and J 2 bases, leaving 16 bases between the germline ends. Looked up from germline, CDR1 is SGHNT and CDR2 is YYREEE (reference sequence). CDR3 region: CASSVFGRTAYEQYF. The CDR3 bases are TGTGCCAGCAGCGTATTTGGGCGGACAGCCTACGAGCAGTACTTC.

This clone was recorded only once. The J gene is TRBJ2-2, the V gene TRBV7-9; tentatively, D is TRBD2 (6 bases). The germline V gene encodes CDR1 SEHNR and CDR2 FQNEAQ (reference sequence). This CDR3 comprises 16 residues. Trimming left V 2 bases short and J 1 base short, with 11 bases between. The chain's CDR3 is CASSLTGTLNTGELFF. As DNA, the CDR3 is TGTGCCAGCAGCTTAACCGGGACTTTGAACACCGGGGAGCTGTTTTTT. Together with reference TRBV7-9 and TRBJ2-2, the CDR3 gives the full variable domain: DTGVSQNPRHKITKRGQNVTFRCDPISEHNRLYWYRQTLGQGPEFLTYFQNEAQLEKSRLLSDRFSAERPKGSFSTLEIQRTEQGDSAMYLCASSLTGTLNTGELFFGEGSRLTVL.

This clone was observed a single time. The chain joins TRBV28 to TRBJ2-7, with 11 positions matching TRBD2. Trimming removed 10 bases from V and 3 bases from J; junction bases left unmatched: 14. Germline V CDR1 and CDR2: MDHEN, SYDVKM. This CDR3 has 16 amino acids. The CDR3 loop is CATRLSGTSGYYEQYF. CDR3 nucleotide sequence: TGTGCCACCCGTCTAAGTGGGACTAGCGGATACTACGAGCAGTACTTC.

CDR3 sequence (DNA): TGCGCCAGCAGCCTATCTAGCGGAAACACCGGGGAGCTGTTTTTT. Its translation: CASSLSSGNTGELFF. The chain employs TRBV5-1 and TRBJ2-2; 7 positions agree with TRBD2. The CDR3 totals 15 residues. Germline CDR1 reads SGHRS; CDR2 reads YFSETQ. V shed 4 bases and J 2 bases; nucleotides not matched to a gene: 5. Together with reference TRBV5-1 and TRBJ2-2, the CDR3 gives the full variable domain: KAGVTQTPRYLIKTRGQQVTLSCSPISGHRSVSWYQQTPGQGLQFLFEYFSETQRNKGNFPGRFSGRQFSNSRSEMNVSTLELGDSALYLCASSLSSGNTGELFFGEGSRLTVL.

The V call is TRBV11-2, the J call TRBJ1-6, with a possible D match to TRBD1 (5 bases). V lost 4 bases and J 9 bases, leaving 16 bases between the germline ends. The CDR3 extends over 15 amino acids. Germline CDR1 is SGHAT and CDR2 is FQNNGV. CDR3 DNA: TGTGCCAGCAGCTCCGCGGGGGGGTTGATTTCACCCCTCCACTTT. It codes for CASSSAGGLISPLHF.

The gene calls are TRBV9 and TRBJ1-2; perhaps TRBD1 as D (5 bases). V was pared by 0 bases and J by 8 bases, with 17 bases between. This CDR3 comprises 15 residues. Germline V CDR1 and CDR2: SGDLS, YYNGEE. The CDR3: CASSVATGLPSGYTF. The CDR3 nucleotides are TGTGCCAGCAGCGTAGCTACGGGACTCCCGTCCGGCTACACCTTC.

The chain links TRBV5-6 to TRBJ2-7, with TRBD1 matching 7 bases. Germline V gene sequence: CDR1 SGHDT, CDR2 YYEEEE. The CDR3 covers 14 residues. J was trimmed by 6 bases and V by 2 bases; bases with no gene match: 8. For the CDR3, the DNA is TGTGCCAGCAGCTTACAGGGGCCCCACTCCGAGCAGTACTTC. The encoded protein is CASSLQGPHSEQYF.

The V gene is TRBV10-3, the J gene TRBJ2-7; no clear D. Germline assignment: CDR1 ENHRY and CDR2 SYGVKD. CDR3 length: 12 residues. The V end lost 5 bases, the J end lost 0 bases, and 5 bases lay between the germline ends. CDR3 in DNA: TGTGCCATCAGTTTCAGCTCCTACGAGCAGTACTTC. It is translated as CAISFSSYEQYF.

The V gene is TRBV5-1, the J gene TRBJ2-3; D unclear. Germline V gives CDR1 SGHRS, CDR2 YFSETQ. Trimming took off 0 bases at V and 2 bases at J, with 7 bases between the two ends. The CDR3 contains 14 residues. The CDR3 DNA reads TGCGCCAGCAGCTTGGTCAGCGACACAGATACGCAGTATTTT. This codes for CASSLVSDTDTQYF.

The rearrangement joins TRBV28 to TRBJ1-5; D possibly corresponds to TRBD1 (5 bases). This CDR3 comprises 15 residues. Germline lookup yields CDR1 MDHEN and CDR2 SYDVKM. The V end was cut by 6 bases, the J end by 2 bases, with 14 bases between. Here the CDR3 DNA reads TGTGCCAGCAGATCCCCGCAGGGCCGCAATCAGCCCCAGCATTTT. It encodes CASRSPQGRNQPQHF. Based on the CDR3 plus reference TRBV28 and TRBJ1-5, the full variable domain is DVKVTQSSRYLVKRTGEKVFLECVQDMDHENMFWYRQDPGLGLRLIYFSYDVKMKEKGDIPEGYSVSREKKERFSLILESASTNQTSMYLCASRSPQGRNQPQHFGDGTRLSIL.

The rearrangement joins TRBV19 to TRBJ2-2; 7 positions agree with TRBD2. Germline lookup yields CDR1 LNHDA and CDR2 SQIVND (reference sequence). The CDR3 is 17 amino acids. Losses at the gene ends were 4 bases for V and 5 bases for J; bases not matched to a gene: 13. The CDR3 loop is CASSNHLALGGTGELFF. In DNA, the CDR3 is TGTGCCAGTAGTAATCACCTTGCGCTGGGAGGGACCGGGGAGCTGTTTTTT.

The chain employs TRBV28 and TRBJ2-1, with 9 bases aligning to TRBD2. CDR1 is MDHEN, CDR2 SYDVKM, per germline. The CDR3 runs to 15 residues. The trim removed 6 bases at V and 4 bases at J, leaving 7 bases unmatched. The CDR3 reads CASRGLASNYNEQFF. The CDR3 DNA sequence: TGTGCCAGCAGAGGACTAGCGAGCAATTACAATGAGCAGTTCTTC.

The chain couples TRBV5-1 to TRBJ2-7; no reliable D call. The CDR3 totals 17 residues. V gave up 0 bases and J gave up 0 bases, with 16 bases separating them. The germline CDR1 and CDR2 sequences are SGHRS and YFSETQ. CDR3 coding DNA: TGCGCCAGCAGCTTGGCTTCCCAATCTAGTTTCTCCTACGAGCAGTACTTC. It translates to CASSLASQSSFSYEQYF.

A few counts support this clone. This sequence joins TRBV19 and TRBJ1-4; 11 bases match TRBD1. The J segment lost 7 bases and the V segment lost 5 bases, leaving 3 bases of the junction unmatched. The CDR3 extends over 14 amino acids. CDR1 is LNHDA and CDR2 is SQIVND in the germline V gene (reference sequence). CDR3 sequence (DNA): TGTGCCAGTAGTCCGGACAGGGGGCGTGAAAAACTGTTTTTT. Protein: CASSPDRGREKLFF.